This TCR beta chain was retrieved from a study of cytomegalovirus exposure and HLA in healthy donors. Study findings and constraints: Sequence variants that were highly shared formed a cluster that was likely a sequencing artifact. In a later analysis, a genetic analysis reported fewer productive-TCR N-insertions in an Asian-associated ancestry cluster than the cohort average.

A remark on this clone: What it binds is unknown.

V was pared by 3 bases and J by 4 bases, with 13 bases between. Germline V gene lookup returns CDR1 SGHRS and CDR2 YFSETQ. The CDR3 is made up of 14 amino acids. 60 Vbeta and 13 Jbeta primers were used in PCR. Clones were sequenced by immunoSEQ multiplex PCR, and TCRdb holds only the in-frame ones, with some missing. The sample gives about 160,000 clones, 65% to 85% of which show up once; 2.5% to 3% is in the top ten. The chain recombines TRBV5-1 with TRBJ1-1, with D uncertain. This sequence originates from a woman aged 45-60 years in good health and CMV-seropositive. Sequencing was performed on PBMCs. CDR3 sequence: CASSSEGGLTEAFF. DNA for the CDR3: TGCGCCAGCAGCTCCGAGGGAGGCCTCACTGAAGCTTTCTTT.